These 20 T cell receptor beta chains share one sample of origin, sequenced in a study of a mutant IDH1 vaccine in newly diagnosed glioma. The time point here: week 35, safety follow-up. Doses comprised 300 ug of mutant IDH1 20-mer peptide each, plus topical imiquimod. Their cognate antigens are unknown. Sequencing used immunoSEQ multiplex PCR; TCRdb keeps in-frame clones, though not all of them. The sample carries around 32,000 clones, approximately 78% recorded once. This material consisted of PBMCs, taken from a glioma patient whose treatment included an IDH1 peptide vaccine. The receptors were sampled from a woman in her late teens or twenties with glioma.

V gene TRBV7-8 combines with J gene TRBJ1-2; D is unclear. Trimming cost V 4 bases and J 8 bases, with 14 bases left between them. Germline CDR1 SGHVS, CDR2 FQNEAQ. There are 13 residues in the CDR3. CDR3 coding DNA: TGTGCCAGCAGCTCCCCAAGGGTGGGGGGCTACACCTTC. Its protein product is CASSSPRVGGYTF.

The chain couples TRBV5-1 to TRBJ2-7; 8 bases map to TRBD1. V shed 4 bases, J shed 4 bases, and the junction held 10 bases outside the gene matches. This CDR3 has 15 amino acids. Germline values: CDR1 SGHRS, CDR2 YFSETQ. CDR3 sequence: CASSHDSGGAYEQYF. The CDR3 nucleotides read TGCGCCAGCAGCCACGATTCAGGGGGCGCGTACGAGCAGTACTTC.

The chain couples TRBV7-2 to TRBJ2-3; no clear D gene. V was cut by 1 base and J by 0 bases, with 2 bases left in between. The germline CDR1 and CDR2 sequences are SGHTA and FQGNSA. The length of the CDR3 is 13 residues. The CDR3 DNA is TGTGCCAGCAGCTTAGACAGCACAGATACGCAGTATTTT. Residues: CASSLDSTDTQYF.

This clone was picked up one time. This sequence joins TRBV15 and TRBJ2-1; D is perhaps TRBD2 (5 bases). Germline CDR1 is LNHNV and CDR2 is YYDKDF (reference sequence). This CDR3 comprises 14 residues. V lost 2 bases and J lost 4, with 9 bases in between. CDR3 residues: CATSRYGLYNEQFF. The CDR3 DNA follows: TGTGCCACCAGCAGATACGGACTGTACAATGAGCAGTTCTTC.

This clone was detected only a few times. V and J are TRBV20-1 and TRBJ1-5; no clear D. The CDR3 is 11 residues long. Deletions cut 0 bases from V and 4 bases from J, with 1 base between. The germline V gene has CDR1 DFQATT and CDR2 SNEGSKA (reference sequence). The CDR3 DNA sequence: TGCAGTGCTAGAGAAAATCAGCCCCAGCATTTT. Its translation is CSARENQPQHF.

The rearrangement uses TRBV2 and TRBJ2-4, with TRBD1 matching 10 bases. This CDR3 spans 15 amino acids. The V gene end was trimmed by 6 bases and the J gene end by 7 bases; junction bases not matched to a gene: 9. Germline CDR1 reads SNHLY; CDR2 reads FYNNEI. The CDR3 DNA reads TGTGCCAGCAGCGGACAGGGGGGCGGACGGAACATTCAGTACTTC. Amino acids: CASSGQGGGRNIQYF.

As DNA, the CDR3 is TGTGCCAGCAGCACCTATGGGACAGCGTCGGAAGTGGAGCAGTACTTC. As protein: CASSTYGTASEVEQYF. V usage is TRBV7-8 and J usage is TRBJ2-7, with 7 bases identical to TRBD1. This CDR3 is 16 amino acids long. The germline V gene encodes CDR1 SGHVS and CDR2 FQNEAQ. V was clipped by 5 bases and J by 7 bases; unmatched bases: 17.

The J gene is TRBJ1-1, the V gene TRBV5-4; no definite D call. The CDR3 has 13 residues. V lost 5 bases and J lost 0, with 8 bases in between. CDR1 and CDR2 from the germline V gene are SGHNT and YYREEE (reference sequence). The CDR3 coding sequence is TGTGCCAGCAGTTTCGGACTGAACACTGAAGCTTTCTTT. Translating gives CASSFGLNTEAFF.

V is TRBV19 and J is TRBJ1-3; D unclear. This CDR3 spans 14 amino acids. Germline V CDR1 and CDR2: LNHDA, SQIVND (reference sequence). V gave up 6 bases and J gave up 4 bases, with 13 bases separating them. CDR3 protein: CASSLNTRGNTIYF. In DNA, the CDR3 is TGTGCCAGTAGCCTAAACACGAGGGGAAACACCATATATTTT.

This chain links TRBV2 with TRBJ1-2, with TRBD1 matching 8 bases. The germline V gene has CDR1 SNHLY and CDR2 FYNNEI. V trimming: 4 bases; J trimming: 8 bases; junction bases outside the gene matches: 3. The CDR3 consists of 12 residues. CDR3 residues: CASSADRAGYTF. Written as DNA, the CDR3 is TGTGCCAGCAGTGCGGACAGGGCAGGCTACACCTTC.

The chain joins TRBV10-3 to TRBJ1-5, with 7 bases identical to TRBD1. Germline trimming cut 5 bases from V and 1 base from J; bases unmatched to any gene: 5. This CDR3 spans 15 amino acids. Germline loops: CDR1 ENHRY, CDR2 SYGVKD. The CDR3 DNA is TGTGCCATCAGTAAGGGACAGAACAGCAATCAGCCCCAGCATTTT. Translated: CAISKGQNSNQPQHF.

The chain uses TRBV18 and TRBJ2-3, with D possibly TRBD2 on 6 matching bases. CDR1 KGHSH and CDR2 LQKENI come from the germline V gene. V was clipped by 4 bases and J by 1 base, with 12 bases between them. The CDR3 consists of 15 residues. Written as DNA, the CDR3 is TGTGCCAGCTCACTGCGGGGTGCGGGCACAGATACGCAGTATTTT. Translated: CASSLRGAGTDTQYF.

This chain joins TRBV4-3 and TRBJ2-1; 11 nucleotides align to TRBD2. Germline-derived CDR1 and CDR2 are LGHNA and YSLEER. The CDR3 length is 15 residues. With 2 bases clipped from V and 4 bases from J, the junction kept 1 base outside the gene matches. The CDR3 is CASSQTSGRYNEQFF. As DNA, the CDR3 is TGCGCCAGCAGCCAAACTAGCGGGAGATACAATGAGCAGTTCTTC.

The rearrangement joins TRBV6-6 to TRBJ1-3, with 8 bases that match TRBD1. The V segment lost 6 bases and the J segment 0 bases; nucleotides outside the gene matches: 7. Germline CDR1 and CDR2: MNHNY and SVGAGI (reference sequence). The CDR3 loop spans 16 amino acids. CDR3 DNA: TGTGCCAGCAGCGACAGGGGTAGATCCTCTGGAAACACCATATATTTT. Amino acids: CASSDRGRSSGNTIYF.

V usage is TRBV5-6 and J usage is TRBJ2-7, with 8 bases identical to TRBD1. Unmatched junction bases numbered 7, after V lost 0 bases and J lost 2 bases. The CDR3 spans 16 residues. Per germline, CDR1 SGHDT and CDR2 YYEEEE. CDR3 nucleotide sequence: TGTGCCAGCAGCTTGGGCCACCGGGACAGGACCTACGAGCAGTACTTC. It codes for CASSLGHRDRTYEQYF.

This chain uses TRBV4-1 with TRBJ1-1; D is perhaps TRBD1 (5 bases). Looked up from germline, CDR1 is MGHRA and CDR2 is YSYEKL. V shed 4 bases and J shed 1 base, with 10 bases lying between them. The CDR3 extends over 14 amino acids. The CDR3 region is CASSPREGNTEAFF. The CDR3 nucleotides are TGCGCCAGCAGCCCCAGGGAGGGGAACACTGAAGCTTTCTTT.

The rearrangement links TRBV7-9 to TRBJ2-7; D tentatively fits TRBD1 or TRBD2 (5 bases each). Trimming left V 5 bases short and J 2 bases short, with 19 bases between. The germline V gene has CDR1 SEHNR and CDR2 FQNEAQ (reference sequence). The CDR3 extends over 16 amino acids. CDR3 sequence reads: CASSHPCREIAYEQYF. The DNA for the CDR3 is TGTGCCAGCAGCCACCCATGCAGGGAGATAGCCTACGAGCAGTACTTC.

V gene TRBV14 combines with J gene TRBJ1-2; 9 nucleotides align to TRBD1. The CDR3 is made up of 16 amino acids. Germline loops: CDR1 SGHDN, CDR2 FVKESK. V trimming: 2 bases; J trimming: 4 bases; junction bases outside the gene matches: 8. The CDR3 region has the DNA TGTGCCAGCAGCCAACTCGGGAGGGGACAGGGCTATGGCTACACCTTC. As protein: CASSQLGRGQGYGYTF.

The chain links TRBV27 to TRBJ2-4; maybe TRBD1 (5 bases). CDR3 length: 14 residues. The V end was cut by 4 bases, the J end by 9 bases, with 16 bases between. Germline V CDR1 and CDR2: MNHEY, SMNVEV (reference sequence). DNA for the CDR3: TGTGCCAGCAGTTACCGTCAGGGATCGAGCATTCAGTACTTC. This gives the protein CASSYRQGSSIQYF.

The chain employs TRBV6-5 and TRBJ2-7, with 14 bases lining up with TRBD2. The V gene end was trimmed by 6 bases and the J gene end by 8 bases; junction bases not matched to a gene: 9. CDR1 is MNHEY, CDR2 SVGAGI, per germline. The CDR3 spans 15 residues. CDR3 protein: CASRPGRTSGRKQYF. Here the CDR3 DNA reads TGTGCCAGCAGACCCGGACGGACTAGCGGGAGGAAGCAGTACTTC.